This T cell receptor (beta chain) was sequenced for a study of control samples from healthy donors and cancer patients. Germline assignment: CDR1 LGHNA and CDR2 YNFKEQ. Deletions cut 0 bases from V and 1 base from J, with 9 bases between. The CDR3 is made up of 15 amino acids. Data came from immunoSEQ multiplex PCR; TCRdb stores just in-frame clones and leaves some out. The sample lists over 150,000 clones; 94% were seen once. Material: blood. The chain uses TRBV4-2 and TRBJ2-5, with TRBD2 as a possible D gene (6 bases). This sequence was found in a woman between 18 and 30 years old in good health. The CDR3 DNA reads TGTGCCAGCAGCCAAGATAGACTAGTCCAAGAGACCCAGTACTTC. Translated: CASSQDRLVQETQYF.